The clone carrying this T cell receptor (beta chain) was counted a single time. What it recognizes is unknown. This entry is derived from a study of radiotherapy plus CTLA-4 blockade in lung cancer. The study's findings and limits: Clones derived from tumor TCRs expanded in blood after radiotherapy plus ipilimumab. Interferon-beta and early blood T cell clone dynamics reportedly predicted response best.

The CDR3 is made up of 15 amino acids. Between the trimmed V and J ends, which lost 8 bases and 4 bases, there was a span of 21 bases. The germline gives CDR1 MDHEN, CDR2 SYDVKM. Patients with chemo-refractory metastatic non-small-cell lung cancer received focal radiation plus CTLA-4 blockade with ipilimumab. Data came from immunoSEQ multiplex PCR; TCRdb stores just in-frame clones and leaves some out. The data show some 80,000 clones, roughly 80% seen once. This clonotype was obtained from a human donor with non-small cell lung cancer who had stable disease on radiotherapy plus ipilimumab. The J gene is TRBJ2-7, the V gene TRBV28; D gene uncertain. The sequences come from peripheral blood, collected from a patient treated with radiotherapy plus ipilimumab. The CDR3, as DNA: TGTGCCAGCCACCCCGGCAGTAGGGTAGGGTACGAGCAGTACTTC. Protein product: CASHPGSRVGYEQYF.